This T cell receptor (beta chain) was identified in a study of T cells in Graves' hyperthyroidism and ophthalmopathy. The study based diagnoses on clinical symptoms, serum thyroxine and TRAb, thyroid ultrasound and orbital computed tomography. The CDR3 spans 15 residues. V lost 5 bases to trimming and J lost 3 bases; unmatched junction nucleotides: 10. RNA transcripts gave rise to amplified TCR beta CDR3 regions. Initially, a first-round RT-PCR of the TCR CDR3 employed the HTBI primer set. MiXCR was run by TCRdb on the multiplex PCR reads, yielding one entry per CDR3 protein. The table records about 460,000 distinct CDR3 sequences, about 22% of them present only once.

V is TRBV12-3 or TRBV12-4 and J is TRBJ2-7; TRBD1 matches at 7 bases. Sequenced input: blood. This clonotype originated in a woman between 65 and 79 years old with Graves' ophthalmopathy. CDR3 region: CASSATTRQGYEQYF. The DNA for the CDR3 is TGTGCCAGCAGTGCGACGACGCGACAGGGCTACGAGCAGTACTTC.